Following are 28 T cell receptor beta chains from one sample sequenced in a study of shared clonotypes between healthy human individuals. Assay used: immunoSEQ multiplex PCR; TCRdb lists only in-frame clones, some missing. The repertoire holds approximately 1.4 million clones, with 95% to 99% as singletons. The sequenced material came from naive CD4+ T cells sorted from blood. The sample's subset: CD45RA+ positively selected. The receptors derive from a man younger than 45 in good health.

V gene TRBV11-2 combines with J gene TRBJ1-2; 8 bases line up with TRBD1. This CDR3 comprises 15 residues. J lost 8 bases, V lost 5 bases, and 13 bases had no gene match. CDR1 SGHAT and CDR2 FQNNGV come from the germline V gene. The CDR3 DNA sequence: TGTGCCAGCAGCCTGGACAGGGTAGGGATAGGGGGCTACACCTTC. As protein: CASSLDRVGIGGYTF.

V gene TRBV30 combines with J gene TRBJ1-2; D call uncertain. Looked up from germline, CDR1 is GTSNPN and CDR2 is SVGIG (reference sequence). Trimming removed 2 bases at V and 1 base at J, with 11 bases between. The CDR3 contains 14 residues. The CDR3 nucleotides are TGTGCCTGGAGTTTAACCGGGATTAACTATGGCTACACCTTC. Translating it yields CAWSLTGINYGYTF.

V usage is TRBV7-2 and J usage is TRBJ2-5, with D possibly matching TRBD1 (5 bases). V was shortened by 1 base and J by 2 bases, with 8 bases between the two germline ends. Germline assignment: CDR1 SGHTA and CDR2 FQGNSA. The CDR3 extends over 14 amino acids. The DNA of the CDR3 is TGTGCCAGCAGCTTAGTGTCAGGGCAAGAGACCCAGTACTTC. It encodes CASSLVSGQETQYF.

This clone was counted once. In DNA form, the CDR3 reads TGTGCCACCAGCCTCCGGCCGGACGGAATACGTTACAATGAGCAGTTCTTC. Amino acid sequence: CATSLRPDGIRYNEQFF. The J gene is TRBJ2-1, the V gene TRBV15; no clear D. The V end was cut by 5 bases, the J end by 4 bases, with 21 bases between. From germline, CDR1 is LNHNV and CDR2 YYDKDF (reference sequence). The CDR3 consists of 17 residues.

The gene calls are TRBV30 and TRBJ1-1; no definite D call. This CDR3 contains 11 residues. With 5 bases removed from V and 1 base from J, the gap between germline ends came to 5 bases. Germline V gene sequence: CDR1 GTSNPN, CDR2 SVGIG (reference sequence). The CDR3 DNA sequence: TGTGCCTGGGGGCCGAACACTGAAGCTTTCTTT. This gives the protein CAWGPNTEAFF. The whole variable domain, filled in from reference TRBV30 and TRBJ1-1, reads SQTIHQWPATLVQPVGSPLSLECTVEGTSNPNLYWYRQAAGRGLQLLFYSVGIGQISSEVPQNLSASRPQDRQFILSSKKLLLSDSGFYLCAWGPNTEAFFGQGTRLTVV.

The CDR3 reads CASSLLLGEATYEQYF. The CDR3 coding sequence is TGCGCCAGCAGCCTCCTCCTCGGCGAAGCCACCTACGAGCAGTACTTC. The rearrangement joins TRBV5-1 to TRBJ2-7; no clear D gene. Trimming took 4 bases from V and 2 from J, leaving 19 bases between them. Germline values: CDR1 SGHRS, CDR2 YFSETQ. The CDR3 is 16 residues long.

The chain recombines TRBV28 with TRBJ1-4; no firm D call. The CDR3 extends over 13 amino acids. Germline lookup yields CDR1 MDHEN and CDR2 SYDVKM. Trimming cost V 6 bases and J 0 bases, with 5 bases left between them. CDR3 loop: CASRRATNEKLFF. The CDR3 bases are TGTGCCAGCAGGCGAGCAACTAATGAAAAACTGTTTTTT. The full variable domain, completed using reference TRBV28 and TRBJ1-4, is DVKVTQSSRYLVKRTGEKVFLECVQDMDHENMFWYRQDPGLGLRLIYFSYDVKMKEKGDIPEGYSVSREKKERFSLILESASTNQTSMYLCASRRATNEKLFFGSGTQLSVL.

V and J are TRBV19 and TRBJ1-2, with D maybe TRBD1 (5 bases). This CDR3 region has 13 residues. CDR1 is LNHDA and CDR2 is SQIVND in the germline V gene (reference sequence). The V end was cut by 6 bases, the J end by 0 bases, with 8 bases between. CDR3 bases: TGTGCCAGTAGGGGGGAAGCTAACTATGGCTACACCTTC. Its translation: CASRGEANYGYTF. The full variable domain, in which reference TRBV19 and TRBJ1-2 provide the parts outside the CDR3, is DGGITQSPKYLFRKEGQNVTLSCEQNLNHDAMYWYRQDPGQGLRLIYYSQIVNDFQKGDIAEGYSVSREKKESFPLTVTSAQKNPTAFYLCASRGEANYGYTFGSGTRLTVV.

CDR3 amino acids: CASRTGTSGIYEQYF. For the CDR3, the DNA is TGTGCCAGCAGAACCGGGACTAGCGGGATCTACGAGCAGTACTTC. V and J are TRBV6-6 and TRBJ2-7; the match to TRBD2 covers 13 bases. CDR1 and CDR2 (germline): MNHNY, SVGAGI (reference sequence). Losses at the gene ends were 6 bases for V and 3 bases for J; bases not matched to a gene: 5. This CDR3 has 15 amino acids.

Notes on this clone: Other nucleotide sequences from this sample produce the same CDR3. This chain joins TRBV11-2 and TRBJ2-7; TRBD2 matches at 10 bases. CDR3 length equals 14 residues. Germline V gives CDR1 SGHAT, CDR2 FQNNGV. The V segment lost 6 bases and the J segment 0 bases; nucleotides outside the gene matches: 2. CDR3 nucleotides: TGTGCCAGCAGACTAGCGGGAAGCTCCTACGAGCAGTACTTC. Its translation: CASRLAGSSYEQYF.

The CDR3 DNA follows: TGCAGCGATCGGGATTTCACCGGGGAGCTGTTTTTT. This translates into CSDRDFTGELFF. The chain recombines TRBV29-1 with TRBJ2-2; weak D call: TRBD2 (5 bases). V shed 7 bases and J shed 4 bases, with 10 bases lying between them. Germline lookup yields CDR1 SQVTM and CDR2 ANQGSEA. The CDR3 runs 12 residues.

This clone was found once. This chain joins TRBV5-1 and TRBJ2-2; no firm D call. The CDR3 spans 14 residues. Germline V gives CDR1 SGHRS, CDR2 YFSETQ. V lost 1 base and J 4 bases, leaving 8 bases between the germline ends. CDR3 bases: TGCGCCAGCAGCTTGCTTCAATCCACCGGGGAGCTGTTTTTT. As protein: CASSLLQSTGELFF.

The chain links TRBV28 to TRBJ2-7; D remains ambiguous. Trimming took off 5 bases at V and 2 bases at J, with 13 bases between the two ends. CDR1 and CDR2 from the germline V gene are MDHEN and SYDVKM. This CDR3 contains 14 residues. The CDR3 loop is CASSPTDPPYEQYF. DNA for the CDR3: TGTGCCAGCAGTCCCACCGACCCCCCCTACGAGCAGTACTTC.

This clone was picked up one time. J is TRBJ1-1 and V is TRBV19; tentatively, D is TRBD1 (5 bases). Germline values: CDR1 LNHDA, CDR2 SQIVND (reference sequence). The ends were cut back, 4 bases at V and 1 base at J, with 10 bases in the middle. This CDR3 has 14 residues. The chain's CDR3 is CASSRTRENTEAFF. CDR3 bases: TGTGCCAGTAGTAGAACCAGGGAGAACACTGAAGCTTTCTTT.

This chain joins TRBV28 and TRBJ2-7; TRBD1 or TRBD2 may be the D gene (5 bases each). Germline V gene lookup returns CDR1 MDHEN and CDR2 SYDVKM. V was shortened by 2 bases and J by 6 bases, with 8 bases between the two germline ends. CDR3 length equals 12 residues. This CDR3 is CASSLGTLEQYF. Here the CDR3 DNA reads TGTGCCAGCAGTTTAGGGACCCTCGAGCAGTACTTC.

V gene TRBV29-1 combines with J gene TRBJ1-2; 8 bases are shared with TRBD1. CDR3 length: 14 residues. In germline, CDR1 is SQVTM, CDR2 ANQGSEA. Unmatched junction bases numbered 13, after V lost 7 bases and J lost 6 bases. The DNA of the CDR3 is TGCAGCGCCCAAGCCGGGACAGGACATCATGGCTACACCTTC. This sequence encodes CSAQAGTGHHGYTF.

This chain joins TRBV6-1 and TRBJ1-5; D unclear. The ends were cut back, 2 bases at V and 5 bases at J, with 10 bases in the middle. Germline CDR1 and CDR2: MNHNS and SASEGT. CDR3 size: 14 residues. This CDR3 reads CASSETRTYQPQHF. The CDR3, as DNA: TGTGCCAGCAGTGAAACGCGGACGTATCAGCCCCAGCATTTT.

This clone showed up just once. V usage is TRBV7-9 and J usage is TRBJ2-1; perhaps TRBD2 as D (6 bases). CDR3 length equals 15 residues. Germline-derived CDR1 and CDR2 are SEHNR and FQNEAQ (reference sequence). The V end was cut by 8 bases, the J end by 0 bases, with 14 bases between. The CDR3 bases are TGTGCCAGCCCGTCCGGGGGTGGCTCCTACAATGAGCAGTTCTTC. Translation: CASPSGGGSYNEQFF.

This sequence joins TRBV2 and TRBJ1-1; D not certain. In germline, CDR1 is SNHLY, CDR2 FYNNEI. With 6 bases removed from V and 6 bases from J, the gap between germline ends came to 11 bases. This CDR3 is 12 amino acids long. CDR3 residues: CASSYEGSEAFF. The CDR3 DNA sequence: TGTGCCAGCAGCTACGAAGGCTCTGAAGCTTTCTTT.

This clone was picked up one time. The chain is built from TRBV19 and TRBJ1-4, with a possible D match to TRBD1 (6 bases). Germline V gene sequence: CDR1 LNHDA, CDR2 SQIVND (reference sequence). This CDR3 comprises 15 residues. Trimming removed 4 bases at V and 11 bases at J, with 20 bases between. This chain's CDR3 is CASSNQGTLRWKLFF. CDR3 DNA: TGTGCCAGTAGTAACCAGGGGACTCTCCGGTGGAAACTGTTTTTT.

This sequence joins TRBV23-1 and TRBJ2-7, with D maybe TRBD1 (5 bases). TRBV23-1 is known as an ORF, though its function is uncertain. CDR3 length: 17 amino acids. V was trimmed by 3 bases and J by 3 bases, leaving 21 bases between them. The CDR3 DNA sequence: TGCGCCAGCAGTCAGTGCCTAAGGGGCGTAGAACTCTACGAGCAGTACTTC. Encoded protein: CASSQCLRGVELYEQYF.

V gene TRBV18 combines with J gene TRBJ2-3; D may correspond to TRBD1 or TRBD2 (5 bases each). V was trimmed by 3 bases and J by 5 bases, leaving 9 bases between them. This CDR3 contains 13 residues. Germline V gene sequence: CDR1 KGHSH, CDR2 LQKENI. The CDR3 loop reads CASSPGTQDTQYF. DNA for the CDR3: TGTGCCAGCTCACCCGGGACCCAAGATACGCAGTATTTT.

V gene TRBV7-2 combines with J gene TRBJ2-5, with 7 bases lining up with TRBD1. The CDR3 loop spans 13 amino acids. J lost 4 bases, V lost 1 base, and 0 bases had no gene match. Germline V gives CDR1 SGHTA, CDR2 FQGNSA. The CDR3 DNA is TGTGCCAGCAGCTTAGACAGGGGAGAGACCCAGTACTTC. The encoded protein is CASSLDRGETQYF.

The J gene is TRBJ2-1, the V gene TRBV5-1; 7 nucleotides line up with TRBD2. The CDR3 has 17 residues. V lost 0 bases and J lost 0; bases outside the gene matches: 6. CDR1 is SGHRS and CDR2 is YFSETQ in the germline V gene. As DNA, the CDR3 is TGCGCCAGCAGCTTGGCTTCCGGCGGGAGCTCCTACAATGAGCAGTTCTTC. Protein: CASSLASGGSSYNEQFF.

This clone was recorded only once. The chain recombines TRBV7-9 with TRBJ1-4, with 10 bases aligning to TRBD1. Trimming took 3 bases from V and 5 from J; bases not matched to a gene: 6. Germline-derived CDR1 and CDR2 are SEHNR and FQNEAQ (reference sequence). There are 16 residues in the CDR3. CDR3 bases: TGTGCCAGCAGCTTTAACCGGGACAGGGGAAATGAAAAACTGTTTTTT. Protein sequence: CASSFNRDRGNEKLFF.

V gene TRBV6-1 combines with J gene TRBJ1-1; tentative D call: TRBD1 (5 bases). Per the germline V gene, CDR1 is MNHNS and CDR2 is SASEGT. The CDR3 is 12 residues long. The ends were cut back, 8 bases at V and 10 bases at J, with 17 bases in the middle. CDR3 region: CASRGGWFGAFF. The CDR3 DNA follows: TGTGCCAGCCGGGGCGGTTGGTTCGGAGCTTTCTTT.

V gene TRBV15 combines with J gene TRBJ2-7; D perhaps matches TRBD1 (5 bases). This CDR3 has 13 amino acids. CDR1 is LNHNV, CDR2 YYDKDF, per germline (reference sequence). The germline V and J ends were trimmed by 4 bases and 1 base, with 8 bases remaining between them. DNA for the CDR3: TGTGCCACCAGCACGACAGCTTCCTACGAGCAGTACTTC. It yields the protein CATSTTASYEQYF.

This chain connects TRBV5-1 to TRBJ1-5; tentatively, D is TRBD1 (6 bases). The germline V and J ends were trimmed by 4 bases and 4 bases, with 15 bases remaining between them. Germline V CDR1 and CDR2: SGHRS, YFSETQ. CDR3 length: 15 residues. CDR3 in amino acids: CASSPGAGENQPQHF. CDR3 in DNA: TGCGCCAGCAGCCCAGGGGCCGGGGAGAATCAGCCCCAGCATTTT.